The 3 T cell receptor beta chains reported below all come from one sample, sequenced in a study of OX40 agonist ivuxolimab in advanced cancers. The table came from immunoSEQ multiplex PCR; TCRdb's copy has only in-frame clones and leaves some out. Of around 65,000 clones in the sample, approximately 90% were seen once. Sequencing used CD4+ or CD8+ T cells sorted from blood, obtained in a trial of the OX40 agonist ivuxolimab. The receptors stem from an adult with an advanced solid tumor such as melanoma, head and neck, liver or kidney cancer.

The chain carries TRBV7-9 and TRBJ2-5; D gene uncertain. V lost 2 bases, J lost 3 bases, and 4 bases lay in between. The germline gives CDR1 SEHNR, CDR2 FQNEAQ (reference sequence). The CDR3 spans 12 residues. The CDR3 region has the DNA TGTGCCAGCAGCTTAAGGGAAGAGACCCAGTACTTC. This encodes CASSLREETQYF. The variable domain in full, completed from reference TRBV7-9 and TRBJ2-5, reads DTGVSQNPRHKITKRGQNVTFRCDPISEHNRLYWYRQTLGQGPEFLTYFQNEAQLEKSRLLSDRFSAERPKGSFSTLEIQRTEQGDSAMYLCASSLREETQYFGPGTRLLVL.

The chain joins TRBV29-1 to TRBJ2-2; 10 nucleotides align to TRBD2. The CDR3 is 17 residues long. Germline V gene lookup returns CDR1 SQVTM and CDR2 ANQGSEA. V shed 2 bases and J 4 bases; nucleotides not matched to a gene: 10. CDR3 nucleotide sequence: TGCAGCGTTGAAACGTGGAGCGGGAGGGGTGGCACCGGGGAGCTGTTTTTT. This translates into CSVETWSGRGGTGELFF.

The rearrangement joins TRBV6-6 to TRBJ1-1, with 7 nucleotides matching TRBD1. The CDR3 has 14 amino acids. Germline V gene data show CDR1 as MNHNY and CDR2 as SVGAGI (reference sequence). The ends lost 2 bases at V and 3 bases at J; junction bases unmatched: 3. The CDR3 region is CASSYPGTDTEAFF. The CDR3 DNA follows: TGTGCCAGCAGTTACCCTGGGACAGACACTGAAGCTTTCTTT.